Shown below are 25 T cell receptor beta chains from a single sample sequenced in a study of blood T cells in healthy people across ages. Using a J-beta primer mix together with a sample-barcoded 5' primer, a second PCR was run for roughly 7 to 11 cycles. TCRdb ran MiXCR on the 5' RACE reads and lists one entry per CDR3 protein. The table lists 1.5 million to 2 million distinct CDR3 sequences, almost 35% of them singletons. The sample consisted of blood. The receptors were sampled from a woman in her twenties or thirties in good health.

Comment on this clonotype: One junction end disagrees with the germline gene, perhaps due to a read error. The chain joins TRBV6-5 to TRBJ2-3, with D perhaps TRBD2 (5 bases). The CDR3 has 18 residues. Germline loops: CDR1 MNHEY, CDR2 SVGAGI. The CDR3 region is CASSYSEKTAASTDAQYF. The CDR3 DNA reads as TGTGCCAGCAGTTACTCGGAGAAGACGGCGGCTAGCACAGATGCGCAGTATTTT.

The rearrangement uses TRBV28 and TRBJ1-2, with TRBD1 identical over 7 bases. Germline lookup yields CDR1 MDHEN and CDR2 SYDVKM. V lost 5 bases, J lost 2 bases, and 5 bases stayed unmatched. This CDR3 is built from 14 residues. CDR3 residues: CASSTLTGNYGYTF. In nucleotides, the CDR3 is TGTGCCAGCAGTACCCTGACAGGGAACTATGGCTACACCTTC.

This clonotype was seen just once. The chain uses TRBV9 and TRBJ1-1; D not resolved. CDR1 SGDLS and CDR2 YYNGEE come from the germline V gene. Trimming stripped 4 bases from V and 4 bases from J, with 8 bases between. CDR3 length: 12 amino acids. DNA for the CDR3: TGTGCCAGCAGCTCGTCCCGCACTGAAGCTTTCTTT. It specifies CASSSSRTEAFF.

Points on this clonotype: Mismatch with germline at one junction end may stem from a read error. This rearrangement joins TRBV20-1 to TRBJ2-5, with unresolved D. Germline CDR1 and CDR2: DFQATT and SNEGSKA (reference sequence). CDR3 length: 13 amino acids. The CDR3 is CSAGDPYRETQYF. CDR3 bases: TGCAGTGCTGGAGATCCGTACCGAGAGACCCAGTACTTC.

This clonotype was observed a handful of times. The CDR3: CASSLSLGTGELFF. DNA of the CDR3: TGTGCCAGCAGTTTATCACTGGGGACCGGGGAGCTGTTTTTT. The rearrangement uses TRBV27 and TRBJ2-2, with no clear D. In germline, CDR1 is MNHEY, CDR2 SMNVEV (reference sequence). Trimming cost V 0 bases and J 5 bases, with 7 bases left between them. CDR3 length: 14 amino acids.

This clonotype was seen a handful of times. The V gene is TRBV7-6, the J gene TRBJ2-3; 16 bases agree with TRBD2. The V gene's germline CDR1 is SGHVS and CDR2 FNYEAQ. The CDR3 runs to 16 residues. J lost 5 bases, V lost 3 bases, and 2 bases had no gene match. The CDR3 bases are TGTGCCAGCAGCTTGGGACTAGCGGGGGGGCAAGATACGCAGTATTTT. The encoded protein is CASSLGLAGGQDTQYF.

The gene calls are TRBV27 and TRBJ2-7; 12 bases are shared with TRBD2. V was pared by 5 bases and J by 1 base, with 12 bases of the junction left unmatched. Germline CDR1 MNHEY, CDR2 SMNVEV (reference sequence). CDR3 length: 18 residues. The CDR3 loop reads CASSERGLAGGPSYEQYF. CDR3 sequence (DNA): TGTGCCAGCAGTGAGAGGGGGCTAGCGGGAGGGCCTTCCTACGAGCAGTACTTC.

The gene calls are TRBV4-1 and TRBJ2-1, with D perhaps being TRBD1 or TRBD2 (5 bases each). This CDR3 has 19 amino acids. Trimming removed 1 base at V and 0 bases at J, with 19 bases between. Germline V gives CDR1 MGHRA, CDR2 YSYEKL. CDR3 DNA sequence: TGCGCCAGCAGCCAAGTCTTATCTTGGGACGGAAGCTCCTACAATGAGCAGTTCTTC. Translation gives CASSQVLSWDGSSYNEQFF.

This clonotype has a handful of counts. The V gene is TRBV9, the J gene TRBJ2-3, with 10 bases fitting TRBD1. The J segment lost 0 bases and the V segment lost 3 bases, leaving 7 bases of the junction unmatched. The germline V gene encodes CDR1 SGDLS and CDR2 YYNGEE. The CDR3 is 17 amino acids. CDR3 in DNA: TGTGCCAGCAGCGCGATGACAGGGGGCCCTAGCACAGATACGCAGTATTTT. Residues: CASSAMTGGPSTDTQYF.

The chain combines TRBV9 with TRBJ2-7, with D tentatively TRBD2 (6 bases). Germline-derived CDR1 and CDR2 are SGDLS and YYNGEE. V lost 0 bases to trimming and J lost 3 bases, with 13 bases between them. CDR3 length: 15 residues. CDR3 DNA: TGTGCCAGCAGCGTAGCCCACGGAGGGTTCTACGAGCAGTACTTC. Translating gives CASSVAHGGFYEQYF.

J is TRBJ2-1 and V is TRBV20-1; the D is unclear. The germline V gene has CDR1 DFQATT and CDR2 SNEGSKA (reference sequence). Deletions cut 0 bases from V and 2 bases from J, with 11 bases between. The CDR3 sequence is 15 residues long. The CDR3 nucleotides are TGCAGTGCTAGAGATCCTAGGATCCCCTACAATGAGCAGTTCTTC. Translated, it gives CSARDPRIPYNEQFF.

The chain links TRBV10-3 to TRBJ2-5; D is unresolved. CDR3 length: 13 amino acids. Germline values: CDR1 ENHRY, CDR2 SYGVKD. The ends were cut back, 5 bases at V and 3 bases at J, with 10 bases in the middle. CDR3 residues: CAISLRLEETQYF. In DNA, the CDR3 is TGTGCCATCAGTTTACGGTTGGAAGAGACCCAGTACTTC.

The rearrangement joins TRBV5-1 to TRBJ2-6, with D possibly TRBD2 on 5 matching bases. This CDR3 spans 17 amino acids. V was cut by 2 bases and J by 1 base, with 13 bases left in between. Germline CDR1 and CDR2: SGHRS and YFSETQ. CDR3 residues: CASSLLPGLSGANVLTF. As DNA, the CDR3 is TGCGCCAGCAGCTTACTCCCGGGGTTATCTGGGGCCAACGTCCTGACTTTC. The whole variable domain, filled in from reference TRBV5-1 and TRBJ2-6, reads KAGVTQTPRYLIKTRGQQVTLSCSPISGHRSVSWYQQTPGQGLQFLFEYFSETQRNKGNFPGRFSGRQFSNSRSEMNVSTLELGDSALYLCASSLLPGLSGANVLTFGAGSRLTVL.

Many counts were recorded for this clonotype. This chain connects TRBV27 to TRBJ2-1; D could derive from TRBD1 or TRBD2 (5 bases each). Trimming shortened V by 8 bases and J by 7 bases, and 9 bases separated the two germline ends. The CDR3 extends over 11 amino acids. The germline V gene encodes CDR1 MNHEY and CDR2 SMNVEV (reference sequence). The CDR3 protein is CASVGVNEQFF. CDR3 DNA: TGTGCCAGCGTGGGGGTGAATGAGCAGTTCTTC.

This clonotype was counted only a few times. V gene TRBV29-1 combines with J gene TRBJ2-7; 9 bases map to TRBD1. Looked up from germline, CDR1 is SQVTM and CDR2 is ANQGSEA. The CDR3 is 14 amino acids. V lost 1 base and J lost 9; bases outside the gene matches: 10. CDR3 region: CSVEAGTGPRGQYF. CDR3 nucleotide sequence: TGCAGCGTTGAAGCCGGGACAGGGCCCCGAGGGCAGTACTTC.

The rearrangement links TRBV3-1 to TRBJ2-7, with 9 bases lining up with TRBD1. This CDR3 spans 15 amino acids. The J segment lost 5 bases and the V segment lost 3 bases, leaving 8 bases of the junction unmatched. Per germline, CDR1 LGHDT and CDR2 YNNKEL (reference sequence). The CDR3 loop reads CASSHRTGVGHEQYF. CDR3 nucleotides: TGTGCCAGCAGCCACCGGACAGGGGTTGGGCACGAGCAGTACTTC.

V gene TRBV4-1 combines with J gene TRBJ2-7; 9 positions match TRBD2. The CDR3 has 17 amino acids. CDR1 and CDR2 from the germline V gene are MGHRA and YSYEKL. V shed 4 bases and J 1 base; nucleotides not matched to a gene: 11. CDR3 sequence reads: CASSLQSSSGVSYEQYF. Written as DNA, the CDR3 is TGCGCCAGCAGCCTCCAATCCTCTAGCGGGGTTTCCTACGAGCAGTACTTC.

V gene TRBV7-9 combines with J gene TRBJ1-2; no clear D. The V end was cut by 6 bases, the J end by 1 base, with 18 bases between. This CDR3 is 16 amino acids long. The germline gives CDR1 SEHNR, CDR2 FQNEAQ (reference sequence). The CDR3 reads CASRPVEDSINYGYTF. In nucleotides, the CDR3 is TGTGCCAGCAGACCGGTGGAGGATTCCATTAACTATGGCTACACCTTC.

This clonotype occurred once. The germline gene is not matched at one end of the junction; a read error may be the cause. The V call is TRBV10-3, the J call TRBJ2-7; 11 nucleotides align to TRBD2. The CDR3 is 15 amino acids. The germline V gene encodes CDR1 ENHRY and CDR2 SYGVKD. CDR3 region: CAISISGGASYEQHF. The CDR3 nucleotides are TGTGCCATCAGTATTAGCGGGGGGGCCTCCTACGAGCAGCACTTC.

This clonotype appeared once. The chain couples TRBV20-1 to TRBJ2-3; TRBD1 agrees at 10 bases. Germline trimming cut 1 base from V and 4 bases from J; bases unmatched to any gene: 5. Germline V gives CDR1 DFQATT, CDR2 SNEGSKA (reference sequence). The CDR3 extends over 15 amino acids. CDR3 bases: TGCAGTGCTAGAGGTGGACAGGGGGGGGCAGATACGCAGTATTTT. Translating gives CSARGGQGGADTQYF.

This clonotype was observed a handful of times. The rearrangement links TRBV4-1 to TRBJ2-1; 7 positions match TRBD1. The CDR3 consists of 16 residues. V lost 0 bases to trimming and J lost 10 bases; unmatched junction nucleotides: 12. The germline gives CDR1 MGHRA, CDR2 YSYEKL. CDR3 loop: CASSQDRSITGDEQFF. For the CDR3, the DNA is TGCGCCAGCAGCCAAGACCGATCGATTACAGGGGACGAGCAGTTCTTC.

The chain is built from TRBV2 and TRBJ2-3, with 7 bases that match TRBD1. The CDR3 runs 13 residues. CDR1 is SNHLY and CDR2 is FYNNEI in the germline V gene. Trimming at V came to 11 bases and at J to 2 bases, leaving 7 bases not matched to a gene. CDR3 DNA sequence: TGTGCCTCCCAGGGGGACAACACAGATACGCAGTATTTT. Protein sequence: CASQGDNTDTQYF.

To note about this clonotype: A much larger clone lies a single base off, so this may be a read error. J is TRBJ2-1 and V is TRBV7-9, with 9 bases that match TRBD2. The length of the CDR3 is 15 residues. Per germline, CDR1 SEHNR and CDR2 FQNEAQ (reference sequence). CDR3 nucleotides: TGTGCCAGCACCTTAGCGGGAGAGTCCCGGGAGACCCAGTTCTTC. It specifies CASTLAGESRETQFF.

Only a few counts were recorded for this clonotype. The rearrangement links TRBV7-2 to TRBJ1-2; unclear D gene. V was clipped by 5 bases and J by 0 bases, with 10 bases between them. The CDR3 is 14 amino acids. In germline, CDR1 is SGHTA, CDR2 FQGNSA. CDR3 coding DNA: TGTGCCAGCAGCCTGACACGAACTAACTATGGCTACACCTTC. Encoded protein: CASSLTRTNYGYTF.

Worth noting for this clonotype: Compared with germline, one end of the junction differs, possibly owing to a read error. V usage is TRBV27 and J usage is TRBJ2-3; D possibly corresponds to TRBD2 (6 bases). CDR1 MNHEY and CDR2 SMNVEV come from the germline V gene (reference sequence). The CDR3 consists of 14 residues. The CDR3 loop reads CAGSLSQGGDTQYF. The CDR3 bases are TGTGCCGGCAGTTTGTCGCAGGGAGGAGATACGCAGTATTTT.